The 4 T cell receptor beta chains presented below share a single source sample, sequenced in a study of blood T cell repertoires in COVID-19. Profiled with immunoSEQ multiplex PCR; TCRdb holds only in-frame clones, not every one. The table records around 300,000 clones, approximately 91% of them present only once. Sequenced: peripheral blood. Receptors were obtained from a man younger than 30 with active or convalescent COVID-19.

In its sample, this clone was seen once. The chain links TRBV13 to TRBJ2-4; TRBD1 matches at 8 bases. The CDR3 sequence is 16 residues long. Germline assignment: CDR1 PRHDT and CDR2 FYEKMQ (reference sequence). V lost 5 bases to trimming and J lost 2 bases; unmatched junction nucleotides: 8. The CDR3 nucleotides read TGTGCCAGCAGCACCCAACAGGGGGTCTCCAAAAACATTCAGTACTTC. It is translated as CASSTQQGVSKNIQYF.

The gene calls are TRBV11-2 and TRBJ1-5; D possibly corresponds to TRBD1 (6 bases). Trimming cost V 7 bases and J 0 bases, with 16 bases left between them. This CDR3 has 16 amino acids. Germline V gene data show CDR1 as SGHAT and CDR2 as FQNNGV. Here the CDR3 DNA reads TGTGCCAGCAACCCAGGGGCTTTATATAGCAATCAGCCCCAGCATTTT. It specifies CASNPGALYSNQPQHF.

The chain combines TRBV14 with TRBJ1-1; 8 nucleotides match TRBD1. Germline CDR1 reads SGHDN; CDR2 reads FVKESK. CDR3 length: 14 amino acids. Trimming took 2 bases from V and 4 from J; bases not matched to a gene: 3. The CDR3 DNA sequence: TGTGCCAGCAGCCAACGACAGGGGTTCACTGAAGCTTTCTTT. It encodes CASSQRQGFTEAFF.

The rearrangement links TRBV18 to TRBJ2-3; D perhaps matches TRBD2 (5 bases). V was trimmed by 3 bases and J by 6 bases, leaving 16 bases between them. The germline V gene encodes CDR1 KGHSH and CDR2 LQKENI. The CDR3 has 15 residues. The CDR3 nucleotides read TGTGCCAGCTCACCGTCGTTTGTTAGCGCGGATACGCAGTATTTT. Its protein product is CASSPSFVSADTQYF.